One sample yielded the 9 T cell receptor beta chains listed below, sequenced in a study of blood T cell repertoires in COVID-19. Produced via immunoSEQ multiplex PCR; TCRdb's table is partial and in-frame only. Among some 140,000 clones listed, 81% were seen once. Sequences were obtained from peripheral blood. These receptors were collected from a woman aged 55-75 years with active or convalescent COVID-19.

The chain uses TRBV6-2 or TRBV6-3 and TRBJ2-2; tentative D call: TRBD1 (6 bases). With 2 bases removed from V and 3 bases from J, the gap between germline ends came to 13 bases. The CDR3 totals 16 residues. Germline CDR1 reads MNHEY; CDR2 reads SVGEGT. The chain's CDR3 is CASSYPGGRDTGELFF. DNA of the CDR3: TGTGCCAGCAGTTACCCTGGGGGCCGGGACACCGGGGAGCTGTTTTTT.

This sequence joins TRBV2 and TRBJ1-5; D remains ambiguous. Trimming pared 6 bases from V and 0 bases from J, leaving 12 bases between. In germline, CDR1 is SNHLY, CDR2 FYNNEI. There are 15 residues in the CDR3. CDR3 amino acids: CASRWEINSNQPQHF. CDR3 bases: TGTGCCAGCAGGTGGGAGATAAATAGCAATCAGCCCCAGCATTTT. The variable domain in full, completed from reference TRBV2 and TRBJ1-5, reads EPEVTQTPSHQVTQMGQEVILRCVPISNHLYFYWYRQILGQKVEFLVSFYNNEISEKSEIFDDQFSVERPDGSNFTLKIRSTKLEDSAMYFCASRWEINSNQPQHFGDGTRLSIL.

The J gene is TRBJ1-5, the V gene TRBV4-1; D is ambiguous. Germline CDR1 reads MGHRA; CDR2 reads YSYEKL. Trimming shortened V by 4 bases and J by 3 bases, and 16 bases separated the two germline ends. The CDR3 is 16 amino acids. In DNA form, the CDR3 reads TGCGCCAGCAGCCCCCACCTAGCGCAGACCAATCAGCCCCAGCATTTT. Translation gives CASSPHLAQTNQPQHF.

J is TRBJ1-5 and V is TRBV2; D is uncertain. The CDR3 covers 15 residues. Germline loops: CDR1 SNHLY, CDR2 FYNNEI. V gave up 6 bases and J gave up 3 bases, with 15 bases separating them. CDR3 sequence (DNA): TGTGCCAGCAGCGCCGCTTGGTCAGACAATCAGCCCCAGCATTTT. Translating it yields CASSAAWSDNQPQHF. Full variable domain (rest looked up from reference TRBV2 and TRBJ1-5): EPEVTQTPSHQVTQMGQEVILRCVPISNHLYFYWYRQILGQKVEFLVSFYNNEISEKSEIFDDQFSVERPDGSNFTLKIRSTKLEDSAMYFCASSAAWSDNQPQHFGDGTRLSIL.

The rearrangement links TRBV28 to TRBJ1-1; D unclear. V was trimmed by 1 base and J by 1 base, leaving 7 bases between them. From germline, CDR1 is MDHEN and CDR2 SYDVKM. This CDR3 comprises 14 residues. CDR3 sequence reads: CASSLLSENTEAFF. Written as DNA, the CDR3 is TGTGCCAGCAGTTTATTATCAGAGAACACTGAAGCTTTCTTT. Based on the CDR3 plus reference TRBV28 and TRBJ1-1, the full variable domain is DVKVTQSSRYLVKRTGEKVFLECVQDMDHENMFWYRQDPGLGLRLIYFSYDVKMKEKGDIPEGYSVSREKKERFSLILESASTNQTSMYLCASSLLSENTEAFFGQGTRLTVV.

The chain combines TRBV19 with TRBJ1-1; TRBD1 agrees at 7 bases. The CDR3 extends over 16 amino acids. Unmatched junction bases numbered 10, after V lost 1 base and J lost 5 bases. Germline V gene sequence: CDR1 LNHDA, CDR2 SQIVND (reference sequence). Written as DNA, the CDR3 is TGTGCCAGTAGTATAGGTCTTGACAGGGTCACGACTGAAGCTTTCTTT. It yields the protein CASSIGLDRVTTEAFF.

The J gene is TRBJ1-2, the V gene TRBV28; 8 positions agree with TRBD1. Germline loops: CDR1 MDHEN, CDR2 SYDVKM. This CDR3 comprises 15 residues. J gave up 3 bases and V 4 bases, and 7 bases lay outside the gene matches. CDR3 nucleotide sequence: TGTGCCAGCAGTTCACAGGGGGTCGGGTACTATGGCTACACCTTC. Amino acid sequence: CASSSQGVGYYGYTF.

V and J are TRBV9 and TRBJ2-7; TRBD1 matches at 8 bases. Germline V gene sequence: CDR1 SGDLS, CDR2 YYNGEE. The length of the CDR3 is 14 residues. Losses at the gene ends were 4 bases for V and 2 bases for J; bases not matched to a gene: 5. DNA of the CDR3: TGTGCCAGCAGCCCAGGGGGCAGGACCTACGAGCAGTACTTC. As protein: CASSPGGRTYEQYF.

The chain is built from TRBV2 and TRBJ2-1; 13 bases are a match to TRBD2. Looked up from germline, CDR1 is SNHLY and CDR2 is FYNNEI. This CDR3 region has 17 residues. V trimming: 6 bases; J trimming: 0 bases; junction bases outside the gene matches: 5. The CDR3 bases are TGTGCCAGCAGCCTGACTAGCGGGGGGCGCTCCTACAATGAGCAGTTCTTC. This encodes CASSLTSGGRSYNEQFF.